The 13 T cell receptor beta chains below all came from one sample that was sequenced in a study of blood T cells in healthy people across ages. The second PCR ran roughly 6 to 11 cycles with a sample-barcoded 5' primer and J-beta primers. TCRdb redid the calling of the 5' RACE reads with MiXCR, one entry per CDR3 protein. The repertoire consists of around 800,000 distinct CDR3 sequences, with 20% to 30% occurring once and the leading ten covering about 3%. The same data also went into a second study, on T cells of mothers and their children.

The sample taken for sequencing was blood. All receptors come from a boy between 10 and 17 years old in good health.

CDR3 DNA sequence: TGCGCCAGCAGCACTACGGGACTCCCCTCCTACGAGCAGTACTTC. Translating it yields CASSTTGLPSYEQYF. This sequence joins TRBV4-1 and TRBJ2-7; a possible D gene is TRBD2 (6 bases). The CDR3 loop spans 15 amino acids. With 5 bases removed from V and 0 bases from J, the gap between germline ends came to 14 bases. Germline V gene sequence: CDR1 MGHRA, CDR2 YSYEKL.

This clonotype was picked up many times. The CDR3 spells CASSSSFNEQYF. For the CDR3, the DNA is TGTGCCAGCAGTTCGTCATTCAACGAGCAGTACTTC. The chain joins TRBV12-3 or TRBV12-4 to TRBJ2-7; D is unclear. V shed 4 bases and J shed 5 bases, with 9 bases lying between them. The CDR3 is 12 residues long.

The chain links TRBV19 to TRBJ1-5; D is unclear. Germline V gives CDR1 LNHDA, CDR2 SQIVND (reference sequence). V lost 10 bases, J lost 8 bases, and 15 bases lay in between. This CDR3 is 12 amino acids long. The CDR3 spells CATKDQEEPQHF. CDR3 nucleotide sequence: TGTGCCACCAAGGACCAAGAGGAGCCCCAGCATTTT.

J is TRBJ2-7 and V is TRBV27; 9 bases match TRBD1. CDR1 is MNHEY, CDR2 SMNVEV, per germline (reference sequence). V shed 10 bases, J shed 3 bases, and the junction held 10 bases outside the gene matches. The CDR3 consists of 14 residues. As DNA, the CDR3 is TGTGCCACCCCTCGGACAGGGGAGCACTACGAGCAGTACTTC. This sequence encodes CATPRTGEHYEQYF.

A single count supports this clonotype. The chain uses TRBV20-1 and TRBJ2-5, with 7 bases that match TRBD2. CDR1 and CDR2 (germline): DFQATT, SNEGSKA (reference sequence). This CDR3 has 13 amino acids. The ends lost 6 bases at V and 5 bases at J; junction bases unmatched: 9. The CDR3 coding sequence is TGCAGTGCACGGACTAGACGACAGGAGACCCAGTACTTC. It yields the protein CSARTRRQETQYF.

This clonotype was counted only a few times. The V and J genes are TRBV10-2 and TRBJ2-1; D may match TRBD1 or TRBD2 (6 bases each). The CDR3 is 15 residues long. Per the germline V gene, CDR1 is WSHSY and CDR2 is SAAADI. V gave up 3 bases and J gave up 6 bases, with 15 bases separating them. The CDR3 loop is CASSELGGGGNEQFF. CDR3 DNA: TGCGCCAGCAGTGAACTTGGTGGAGGGGGCAATGAGCAGTTCTTC.

For the CDR3, the DNA is TGCGCCAGCAGCCATCCACAACAGGGCAGTGAGCAGTTCTTC. Residues: CASSHPQQGSEQFF. V is TRBV5-1 and J is TRBJ2-1; maybe TRBD1 (6 bases). Germline-derived CDR1 and CDR2 are SGHRS and YFSETQ. Trimming took 4 bases from V and 9 from J, leaving 17 bases between them. This CDR3 has 14 amino acids.

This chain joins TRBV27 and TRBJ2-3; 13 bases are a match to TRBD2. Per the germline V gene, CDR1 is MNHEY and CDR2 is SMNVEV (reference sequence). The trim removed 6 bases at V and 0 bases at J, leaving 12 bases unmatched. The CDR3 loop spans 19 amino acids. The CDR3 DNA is TGTGCCAGCAGCCTGATCGGGACTAGCGGGGTTCCTAGCACAGATACGCAGTATTTT. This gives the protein CASSLIGTSGVPSTDTQYF.

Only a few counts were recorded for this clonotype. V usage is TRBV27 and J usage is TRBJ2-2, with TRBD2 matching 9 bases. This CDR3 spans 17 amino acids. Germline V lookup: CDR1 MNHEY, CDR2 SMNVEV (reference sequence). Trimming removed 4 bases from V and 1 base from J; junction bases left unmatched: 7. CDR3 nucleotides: TGTGCCAGCAGTTCCCCCGAACTAGCGGGGAACACCGGGGAGCTGTTTTTT. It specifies CASSSPELAGNTGELFF.

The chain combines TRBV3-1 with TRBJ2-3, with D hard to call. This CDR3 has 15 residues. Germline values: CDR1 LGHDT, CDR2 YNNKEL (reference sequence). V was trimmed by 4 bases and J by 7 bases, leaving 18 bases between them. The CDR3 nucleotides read TGTGCCAGCAGCCCCGCCTACGGCCCTGTGCATACGCAGTATTTT. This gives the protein CASSPAYGPVHTQYF.

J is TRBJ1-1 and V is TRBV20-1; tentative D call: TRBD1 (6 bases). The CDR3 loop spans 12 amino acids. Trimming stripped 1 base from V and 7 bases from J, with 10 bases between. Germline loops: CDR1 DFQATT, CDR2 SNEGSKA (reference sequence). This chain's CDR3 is CSARAGQIEAFF. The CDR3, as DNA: TGCAGTGCTAGAGCGGGACAAATTGAAGCTTTCTTT.

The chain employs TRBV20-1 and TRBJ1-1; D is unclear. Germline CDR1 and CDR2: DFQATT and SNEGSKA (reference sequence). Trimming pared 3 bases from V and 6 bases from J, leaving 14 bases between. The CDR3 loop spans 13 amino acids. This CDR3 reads CSASGGQRSEAFF. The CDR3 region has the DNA TGCAGTGCTAGCGGCGGGCAGCGGTCTGAAGCTTTCTTT.

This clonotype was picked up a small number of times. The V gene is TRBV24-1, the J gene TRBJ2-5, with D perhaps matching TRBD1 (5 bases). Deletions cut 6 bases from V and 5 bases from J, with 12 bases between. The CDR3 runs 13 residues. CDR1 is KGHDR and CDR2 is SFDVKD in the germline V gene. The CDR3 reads CATSSQGQETQYF. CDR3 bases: TGTGCCACCAGTTCCCAGGGTCAGGAGACCCAGTACTTC.